The 29 T cell receptor beta chains presented below share a single source sample, sequenced in a study of CD8 T cells in Susac syndrome. About 0.5 to 1 ug RNA was reverse transcribed with random hexamers. Using its own MiXCR run on the immunoSEQ multiplex PCR reads, TCRdb lists one record per CDR3 protein. The repertoire includes roughly 50,000 distinct CDR3 sequences, approximately 92% of them detected once, and roughly 0.4% sits in the top ten. The source material was CD8+ T cells from PBMCs. Receptors were obtained from a human donor in good health.

V gene TRBV19 combines with J gene TRBJ2-7; TRBD1 matches at 8 bases. Germline-derived CDR1 and CDR2 are LNHDA and SQIVND (reference sequence). Trimming took 5 bases from V and 2 from J; bases not matched to a gene: 5. The CDR3 is 14 amino acids. The DNA for the CDR3 is TGTGCCAGTAGTCAGGGGGCGCGGGCCTACGAGCAGTACTTC. Residues: CASSQGARAYEQYF.

The chain recombines TRBV5-6 with TRBJ1-2; D is possibly TRBD1 (6 bases). The CDR3 has 15 residues. Germline CDR1 reads SGHDT; CDR2 reads YYEEEE. V lost 4 bases, J lost 2 bases, and 15 bases lay in between. The CDR3 here is CASSIRTERNYGYTF. CDR3 DNA: TGTGCCAGCAGCATTCGGACAGAAAGAAACTATGGCTACACCTTC.

The chain employs TRBV13 and TRBJ2-1, with a weak D call TRBD1 (5 bases). The CDR3 is 14 residues long. Germline CDR1 and CDR2: PRHDT and FYEKMQ (reference sequence). Trimming took 3 bases from V and 3 from J, leaving 9 bases between them. Here the CDR3 DNA reads TGTGCCAGCAGCTTCGAAGGGGTCTACAATGAGCAGTTCTTC. This sequence encodes CASSFEGVYNEQFF.

The V call is TRBV4-1, the J call TRBJ1-2; possible D gene TRBD1, 5 bases. V shed 4 bases and J shed 3 bases, with 27 bases lying between them. Germline V lookup: CDR1 MGHRA, CDR2 YSYEKL. CDR3 length equals 19 residues. The CDR3 nucleotides read TGCGCCAGCAGCCGGACTATTAGAGACCAGATGGGGGTCGACTATGGCTACACCTTC. Amino acid sequence: CASSRTIRDQMGVDYGYTF.

This chain uses TRBV14 with TRBJ1-1; D unresolved. V lost 6 bases to trimming and J lost 0 bases, with 8 bases between them. The length of the CDR3 is 13 residues. The V gene's germline CDR1 is SGHDN and CDR2 FVKESK. The CDR3: CASRHFMNTEAFF. In DNA form, the CDR3 reads TGTGCCAGCAGACATTTCATGAACACTGAAGCTTTCTTT.

The chain is built from TRBV11-2 and TRBJ2-1; D is ambiguous. Germline V CDR1 and CDR2: SGHAT, FQNNGV. There are 12 residues in the CDR3. V was shortened by 5 bases and J by 8 bases, with 10 bases between the two germline ends. The CDR3 reads CASSETMDEQFF. The CDR3 DNA is TGTGCCAGCAGCGAAACGATGGATGAGCAGTTCTTC. The entire variable domain, with the rest obtained from reference TRBV11-2 and TRBJ2-1, is as follows: EAGVAQSPRYKIIEKRQSVAFWCNPISGHATLYWYQQILGQGPKLLIQFQNNGVVDDSQLPKDRFSAERLKGVDSTLKIQPAKLEDSAVYLCASSETMDEQFFGPGTRLTVL.

The rearrangement uses TRBV3-1 and TRBJ2-7, with 8 bases that match TRBD2. Germline V gives CDR1 LGHDT, CDR2 YNNKEL (reference sequence). The CDR3 contains 15 residues. After removal of 2 bases from V and 1 base from J, the junction contained 4 bases not matched to a gene. Here the CDR3 reads CASSQTGLVSYEQYF. CDR3 DNA: TGTGCCAGCAGCCAAACGGGACTAGTATCCTACGAGCAGTACTTC.

CDR3 bases: TGCGCCAGCAGCCTGGACCAAAACAGGGGCTCTCACACCGGGGAGCTGTTTTTT. Amino acid sequence: CASSLDQNRGSHTGELFF. The rearrangement links TRBV5-1 to TRBJ2-2, with 7 bases aligning to TRBD1. CDR1 and CDR2 (germline): SGHRS, YFSETQ. CDR3 length: 18 amino acids. The V and J ends lost 4 bases and 3 bases, in that order; junction bases with no gene match: 15.

This clonotype was recorded a few times. V and J are TRBV29-1 and TRBJ2-7; D may be TRBD1 or TRBD2 (6 bases each). With 0 bases removed from V and 3 bases from J, the gap between germline ends came to 15 bases. Germline CDR1 and CDR2: SQVTM and ANQGSEA. This CDR3 comprises 15 residues. The CDR3 sequence: CSVEDPGAGFYEQYF. Here the CDR3 DNA reads TGCAGCGTTGAAGATCCGGGGGCCGGCTTCTACGAGCAGTACTTC.

The chain combines TRBV6-2 or TRBV6-3 with TRBJ2-7, with 9 bases fitting TRBD1. In germline, CDR1 is MNHEY, CDR2 SVGEGT. This CDR3 comprises 14 residues. Losses at the gene ends were 5 bases for V and 1 base for J; bases not matched to a gene: 3. Written as DNA, the CDR3 is TGTGCCAGCAGTGACAGGGGGGTTTCCTACGAGCAGTACTTC. It specifies CASSDRGVSYEQYF.

In this sample, this clonotype turned up once. The chain's CDR3 is CASSHRLAGDYEQYF. CDR3 sequence (DNA): TGCGCCAGCAGCCACAGACTAGCGGGAGATTACGAGCAGTACTTC. This chain uses TRBV4-1 with TRBJ2-7; 12 bases map to TRBD2. CDR3 length: 15 amino acids. Germline V gene sequence: CDR1 MGHRA, CDR2 YSYEKL. The junction had 4 bases not matched to a gene; V was cut back by 3 bases and J by 4 bases.

The chain uses TRBV7-9 and TRBJ1-1, with 9 bases aligning to TRBD1. V trimming: 1 base; J trimming: 5 bases; junction bases outside the gene matches: 5. The CDR3 totals 15 residues. From germline, CDR1 is SEHNR and CDR2 FQNEAQ (reference sequence). The CDR3 region has the DNA TGTGCCAGCAGCTTAGAAACAGGGGGCGAAACTGAAGCTTTCTTT. Protein sequence: CASSLETGGETEAFF. The variable domain in full, with the rest retrieved from reference TRBV7-9 and TRBJ1-1, is DTGVSQNPRHKITKRGQNVTFRCDPISEHNRLYWYRQTLGQGPEFLTYFQNEAQLEKSRLLSDRFSAERPKGSFSTLEIQRTEQGDSAMYLCASSLETGGETEAFFGQGTRLTVV.

The chain recombines TRBV6-4 with TRBJ2-6, with D perhaps TRBD2 (6 bases). The CDR3 length is 17 residues. Germline CDR1 MRHNA, CDR2 SNTAGT. Trimming removed 6 bases at V and 4 bases at J, with 19 bases between. This chain's CDR3 is CASSGGDTSGGANVLTF. Here the CDR3 DNA reads TGTGCCAGCAGCGGGGGAGACACTTCGGGGGGGGCCAACGTCCTGACTTTC.

The V call is TRBV2, the J call TRBJ1-1; no reliable D call. Germline V gene lookup returns CDR1 SNHLY and CDR2 FYNNEI. V was trimmed by 0 bases and J by 3 bases, leaving 8 bases between them. The CDR3 contains 14 residues. CDR3 DNA: TGTGCCAGCAGTGAAGCGCCGGGGTACACTGAAGCTTTCTTT. Translating it yields CASSEAPGYTEAFF.

This chain connects TRBV5-1 to TRBJ2-1, with 7 bases lining up with TRBD2. Looked up from germline, CDR1 is SGHRS and CDR2 is YFSETQ. The CDR3 loop spans 15 amino acids. The V segment lost 4 bases and the J segment 2 bases; nucleotides outside the gene matches: 6. The DNA for the CDR3 is TGCGCCAGCAGCCAACTAGCGAATGCCTACAATGAGCAGTTCTTC. The encoded protein is CASSQLANAYNEQFF.

The rearrangement joins TRBV6-2 or TRBV6-3 to TRBJ2-1; possible D gene TRBD2, 5 bases. The CDR3 totals 15 residues. The V gene lost 7 bases and the J gene lost 4 bases, with 17 bases spanning the gap. Germline-derived CDR1 and CDR2 are MNHEY and SVGEGT. DNA for the CDR3: TGTGCCAGCACTATCGTAGGAGGCGTATACAATGAGCAGTTCTTC. Amino acid sequence: CASTIVGGVYNEQFF.

This chain connects TRBV14 to TRBJ1-2; a possible D gene is TRBD1 (5 bases). Deletions cut 0 bases from V and 2 bases from J, with 10 bases between. CDR1 and CDR2 from the germline V gene are SGHDN and FVKESK. There are 15 residues in the CDR3. CDR3 sequence (DNA): TGTGCCAGCAGCCAAGATATGGACACGAACTATGGCTACACCTTC. This sequence encodes CASSQDMDTNYGYTF.

In this sample, this clonotype turned up once. The chain uses TRBV4-1 and TRBJ2-7; 7 nucleotides match TRBD1. The germline CDR1 and CDR2 sequences are MGHRA and YSYEKL. This CDR3 is built from 16 residues. J gave up 2 bases and V 2 bases, and 9 bases lay outside the gene matches. The CDR3 is CASSQSALTGTYEQYF. In DNA form, the CDR3 reads TGCGCCAGCAGCCAATCCGCTCTGACAGGGACCTACGAGCAGTACTTC.

This chain links TRBV5-6 with TRBJ2-3, with D perhaps matching TRBD2 (6 bases). The CDR3 length is 15 residues. V lost 4 bases, J lost 5 bases, and 17 bases lay in between. From germline, CDR1 is SGHDT and CDR2 YYEEEE. CDR3 sequence reads: CASSPGDGPIDTQYF. As DNA, the CDR3 is TGTGCCAGCAGCCCGGGGGACGGTCCCATAGATACGCAGTATTTT.

The chain has TRBV19 and TRBJ2-5; 7 bases map to TRBD1. J gave up 2 bases and V 2 bases, and 5 bases lay outside the gene matches. CDR1 and CDR2 (germline): LNHDA, SQIVND (reference sequence). CDR3 length: 15 residues. The CDR3 coding sequence is TGTGCCAGTAGTATAATTTGGACAGGACAAGAGACCCAGTACTTC. Amino acid sequence: CASSIIWTGQETQYF.

The chain recombines TRBV2 with TRBJ2-7, with 8 bases identical to TRBD1. CDR3 length equals 12 residues. The germline V gene has CDR1 SNHLY and CDR2 FYNNEI. After removal of 7 bases from V and 3 bases from J, the junction contained 2 bases not matched to a gene. CDR3 DNA: TGTGCCAGCAACGACAGGGGCTACGAGCAGTACTTC. The encoded protein is CASNDRGYEQYF.

V and J are TRBV27 and TRBJ2-7; 12 bases line up with TRBD2. The germline CDR1 and CDR2 sequences are MNHEY and SMNVEV (reference sequence). Trimming removed 4 bases from V and 4 bases from J; junction bases left unmatched: 5. CDR3 length equals 15 residues. Written as DNA, the CDR3 is TGTGCCAGCAGTTACCCGACTAGCGGGGGATACGAGCAGTACTTC. As protein: CASSYPTSGGYEQYF.

This clonotype was detected once. V usage is TRBV4-3 and J usage is TRBJ1-1; TRBD1 might be the D (5 bases). The germline V gene encodes CDR1 LGHNA and CDR2 YSLEER. The CDR3 spans 14 residues. Trimming stripped 4 bases from V and 4 bases from J, with 13 bases between. The CDR3 loop reads CASSLGRVGTEAFF. CDR3 DNA sequence: TGCGCCAGCAGCCTCGGCAGGGTCGGCACTGAAGCTTTCTTT.

The chain carries TRBV4-1 and TRBJ2-3, with TRBD2 identical over 12 bases. Trimming removed 3 bases from V and 2 bases from J; junction bases left unmatched: 3. CDR3 length: 16 amino acids. In germline, CDR1 is MGHRA, CDR2 YSYEKL. The CDR3 is CASSQRTSGNTDTQYF. CDR3 bases: TGCGCCAGCAGCCAGAGGACTAGCGGGAACACAGATACGCAGTATTTT.

In its sample, this clonotype was seen once. The chain links TRBV13 to TRBJ1-1; D might be TRBD1 (6 bases). The CDR3 has 15 residues. Between the trimmed V and J ends, which lost 2 bases and 3 bases, there was a span of 13 bases. Germline V lookup: CDR1 PRHDT, CDR2 FYEKMQ (reference sequence). CDR3: CASSLQGYGDTEAFF. As DNA, the CDR3 is TGTGCCAGCAGCTTACAGGGGTACGGGGACACTGAAGCTTTCTTT.

The CDR3 is CASSGRWSSGVNEQFF. The CDR3 region has the DNA TGTGCCAGTAGTGGCCGGTGGTCTAGCGGGGTTAATGAGCAGTTCTTC. V is TRBV19 and J is TRBJ2-1; TRBD2 aligns across 9 bases. There are 16 residues in the CDR3. The V gene's germline CDR1 is LNHDA and CDR2 SQIVND (reference sequence). Trimming took 5 bases from V and 7 from J; bases not matched to a gene: 12.

The chain joins TRBV11-2 to TRBJ1-1, with D hard to call. Germline CDR1 is SGHAT and CDR2 is FQNNGV. CDR3 size: 14 residues. V was trimmed by 0 bases and J by 3 bases, leaving 8 bases between them. Here the CDR3 reads CASSLDPDYTEAFF. DNA for the CDR3: TGTGCCAGCAGCTTAGATCCGGATTACACTGAAGCTTTCTTT.

This sequence joins TRBV27 and TRBJ2-3; 8 nucleotides match TRBD2. Trimming took 8 bases from V and 2 from J; bases not matched to a gene: 0. Germline CDR1 MNHEY, CDR2 SMNVEV (reference sequence). The CDR3 extends over 12 amino acids. CDR3 sequence reads: CASGLATDTQYF. As DNA, the CDR3 is TGTGCCAGCGGACTAGCCACAGATACGCAGTATTTT.

This chain connects TRBV2 to TRBJ1-4; D gene uncertain. The CDR3 length is 14 residues. V lost 2 bases and J lost 4, with 8 bases in between. The germline V gene has CDR1 SNHLY and CDR2 FYNNEI. CDR3 coding DNA: TGTGCCAGCAGTGAATTGGGTAATAATGAAAAACTGTTTTTT. Translating gives CASSELGNNEKLFF.